This T cell receptor (beta chain) was recovered during a study of cytomegalovirus exposure and HLA in healthy donors. CDR1 is SEHNR and CDR2 is FQNEAQ in the germline V gene (reference sequence). This CDR3 comprises 16 residues. V lost 1 base, J lost 9 bases, and 10 bases stayed unmatched. The PCR made use of 60 Vbeta and 13 Jbeta primers. The authors' processing: Roughly 9.9 million shared chains were among the 80 million or so unique TCR beta chains that a later analysis counted. Repertoires were generated with immunoSEQ multiplex PCR, while TCRdb's copy carries only in-frame clones and drops some. Clone size and V and J calls were adopted from that table, with D and trimming inferred from the DNA. The sample lists 85,000 to 100,000 clones, about 60% occurring once. To note about this clone: Antigen: not known.

Study outcomes and limitations: It was shown in a later analysis that HLA-associated TCR beta chains were more clonally expanded than other, equally common chains. Reported findings show TCR beta sequences accurately forecast HLA-A and HLA-B alleles in most subjects.

Donors showed nominal health when sampled, although they likely had unrecorded immune exposures. This clonotype was sampled from a woman in her thirties in good health and CMV-seronegative. This chain links TRBV7-9 with TRBJ2-1, with 9 bases that match TRBD2. The sequenced sample was PBMCs. The CDR3 bases are TGTGCCAGCAGCTTAGGTAGCGGGAGTACAAGGGGTGAGCAGTTCTTC. Protein: CASSLGSGSTRGEQFF. Full variable domain (rest looked up from reference TRBV7-9 and TRBJ2-1): DTGVSQNPRHKITKRGQNVTFRCDPISEHNRLYWYRQTLGQGPEFLTYFQNEAQLEKSRLLSDRFSAERPKGSFSTLEIQRTEQGDSAMYLCASSLGSGSTRGEQFFGPGTRLTVL.